A single sample gave rise to the 2 T cell receptor beta chains below, sequenced in a study of T cell changes during pregnancy in multiple sclerosis (dated by TCRdb to the late 2010s). To prepare the library, the immunoSEQ multiplex PCR assay was applied. This immuneACCESS table, as held by TCRdb, lists in-frame sequences with V and J called but not all clones. Of the missing ones, under half trace to an unresolved V gene in checked studies; the others have no known cause. This sample gives approximately 100,000 clones in total; around 93% of them show up just once. Over 0.7% of the sample belongs to the ten largest clones. Sequenced material: peripheral blood, taken before pregnancy. These TCRs come from a female donor with multiple sclerosis, enrolled in a pregnancy study.

The chain combines TRBV28 with TRBJ1-2; TRBD1 might be the D (5 bases). V lost 7 bases, J lost 4 bases, and 19 bases lay in between. Germline V gene sequence: CDR1 MDHEN, CDR2 SYDVKM. There are 15 residues in the CDR3. CDR3 nucleotides: TGTGCCAGCAATAGAGACAGTCGGGGGTCCTATGGCTACACCTTC. Its protein product is CASNRDSRGSYGYTF.

As DNA, the CDR3 is TGTGCCAGCTCACGGGTCCAGACAGGGGGCGCGTTGTACGAGCAGTACTTC. Amino acid sequence: CASSRVQTGGALYEQYF. The chain uses TRBV18 and TRBJ2-7; TRBD1 matches at 10 bases. Germline trimming cut 4 bases from V and 4 bases from J; bases unmatched to any gene: 13. In germline, CDR1 is KGHSH, CDR2 LQKENI. The CDR3 sequence is 17 residues long.